This is a list of T cell receptor beta chains from one sample in a study of blood T cell repertoires in COVID-19. This table comes from immunoSEQ multiplex PCR, and its TCRdb copy is limited to in-frame clones, with some not included. The data contain roughly 240,000 clones, 84% of them singletons. Sequencing was done on a sample of peripheral blood. These receptors were obtained from a man in his forties who had recovered from COVID-19. Both conserved end residues are trimmed from each CDR3. The D gene is left open where the match is weak.

CDR3 protein	D gene	V gene	J gene
ASSEAFLGQLSGYT	.	TRBV6-1	TRBJ1-2
AIKASLFYEQY	.	TRBV10-3	TRBJ2-7
SVGLDRVSYNIQY	.	TRBV29-1	TRBJ2-4
ASSVGQGVYEQY	TRBD1	TRBV5-1	TRBJ2-7
ASSLPDRPIYEQY	.	TRBV7-9	TRBJ2-7
ASSQVGAGGYT	.	TRBV3-1/TRBV3-2	TRBJ1-2
ASSQVPTGFHYGYT	.	TRBV3-1/TRBV3-2	TRBJ1-2
ASSSTGGRYEQY	TRBD1	TRBV5-5	TRBJ2-7
ASSPSTGDDDNEQF	.	TRBV27	TRBJ2-1
ASSLGPGQGISSYEQY	TRBD1	TRBV5-1	TRBJ2-7
ASSVDPHRGYEQY	.	TRBV9	TRBJ2-7
ASSIGGRQTRGTEAF	.	TRBV19	TRBJ1-1
ASSYSSSGRPDEQF	TRBD2	TRBV6-6	TRBJ2-1
VAGGNTEAF	TRBD1	TRBV30	TRBJ1-1
ASSQHPWGQSVLSTDTQY	TRBD1	TRBV14	TRBJ2-3
ASSLSNPGAAGNTEAF	.	TRBV5-5	TRBJ1-1